Listed below are T cell receptor beta chains from one sample, sequenced in a study of CD8+ T cells in alopecia areata. Sequenced by immunoSEQ multiplex PCR; TCRdb stores in-frame clones only, minus some. The sample includes over 35,000 clones, roughly 89% of them seen just once. The material was CD8+ T cells sorted from blood, obtained at week 24, from a patient treated with tofacitinib. These receptors originate from a human donor with alopecia areata. CDR3s leave out the opening cysteine and the closing phenylalanine or tryptophan. Not every row has a clone size; where given, it reads once, few, many or a size class.

abundance,v_gene,j_gene,len,CDR3aa
-,TRBV7-6,TRBJ2-3,15,ASSLETSWDFTDTQY
once,TRBV28,TRBJ1-1,12,ASSSIGTAYEAF
-,TRBV7-9,TRBJ2-5,11,ASSPTGVETQY
-,TRBV7-9,TRBJ2-3,16,ASSLLSGDSSLTDTQY
-,TRBV4-2,TRBJ2-2,17,ASSQVFPVGPTATGELF
-,TRBV29-1,TRBJ2-3,15,SVEGLLAGGPTDTQY
-,TRBV7-2,TRBJ2-7,11,ASSLGRPYEQY
once,TRBV11-2,TRBJ2-7,13,ASSPWSSGDYEQY
-,TRBV25-1,TRBJ2-7,11,ASSESGAGEQY
-,TRBV27,TRBJ2-5,11,ASSLSFQETQY
-,TRBV29-1,TRBJ2-5,12,SVEDRNRGETQY
once,TRBV4-3,TRBJ1-3,13,ASSQDGSSGNTIY
-,TRBV7-2,TRBJ2-3,11,ASSLLWTDTQY
-,TRBV18,TRBJ2-6,11,GVGESGANVLT
-,TRBV7-8,TRBJ1-1,12,ASSPGVGATEAF
-,TRBV21-1,TRBJ1-1,17,ASSKRPLRIVTMNTEAF